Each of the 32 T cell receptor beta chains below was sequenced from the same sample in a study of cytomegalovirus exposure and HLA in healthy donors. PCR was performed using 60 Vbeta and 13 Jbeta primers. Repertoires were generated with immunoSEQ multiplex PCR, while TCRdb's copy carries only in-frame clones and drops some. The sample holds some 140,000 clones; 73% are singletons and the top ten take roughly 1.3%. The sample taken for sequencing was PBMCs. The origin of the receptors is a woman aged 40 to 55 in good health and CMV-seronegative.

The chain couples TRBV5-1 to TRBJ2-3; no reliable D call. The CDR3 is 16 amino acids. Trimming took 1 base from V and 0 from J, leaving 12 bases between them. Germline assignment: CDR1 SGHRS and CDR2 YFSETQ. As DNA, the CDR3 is TGCGCCAGCAGCTTGATGGGCGTCACTAGCACAGATACGCAGTATTTT. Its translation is CASSLMGVTSTDTQYF.

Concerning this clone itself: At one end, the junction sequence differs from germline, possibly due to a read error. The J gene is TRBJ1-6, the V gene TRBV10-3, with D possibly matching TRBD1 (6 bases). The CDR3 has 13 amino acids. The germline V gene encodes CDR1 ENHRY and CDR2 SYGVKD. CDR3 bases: TGTGCCATCATTGGGACATATAATCCACCCCTCCACTTT. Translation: CAIIGTYNPPLHF.

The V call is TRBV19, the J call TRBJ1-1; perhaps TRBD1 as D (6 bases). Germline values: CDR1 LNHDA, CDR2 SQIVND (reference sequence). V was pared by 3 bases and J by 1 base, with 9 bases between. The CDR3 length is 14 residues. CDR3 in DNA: TGTGCCAGTAGTATCCGGACAGAGAACACTGAAGCTTTCTTT. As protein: CASSIRTENTEAFF.

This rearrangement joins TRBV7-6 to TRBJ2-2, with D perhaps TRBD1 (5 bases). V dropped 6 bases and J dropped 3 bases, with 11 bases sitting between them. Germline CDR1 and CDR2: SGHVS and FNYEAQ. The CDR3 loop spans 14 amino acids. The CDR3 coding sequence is TGTGCCAGCAGGATAGACAGTTACACCGGGGAGCTGTTTTTT. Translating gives CASRIDSYTGELFF.

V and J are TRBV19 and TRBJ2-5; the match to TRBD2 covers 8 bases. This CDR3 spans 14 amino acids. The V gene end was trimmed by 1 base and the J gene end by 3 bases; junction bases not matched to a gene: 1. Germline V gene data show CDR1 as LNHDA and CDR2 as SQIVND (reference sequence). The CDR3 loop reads CASSIAGGEETQYF. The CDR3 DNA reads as TGTGCCAGTAGTATAGCCGGGGGGGAAGAGACCCAGTACTTC.

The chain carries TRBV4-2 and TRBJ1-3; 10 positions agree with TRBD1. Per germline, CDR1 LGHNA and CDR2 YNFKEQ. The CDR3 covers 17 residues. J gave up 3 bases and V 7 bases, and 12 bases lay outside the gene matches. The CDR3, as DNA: TGTGCCAGCACCCCGGGAGGACAGGGGGGTTATGGAAACACCATATATTTT. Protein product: CASTPGGQGGYGNTIYF.

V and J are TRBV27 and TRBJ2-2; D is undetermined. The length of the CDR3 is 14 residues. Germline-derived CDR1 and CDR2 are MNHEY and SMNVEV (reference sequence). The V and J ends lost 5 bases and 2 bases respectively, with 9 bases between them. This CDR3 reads CASSQAINTGELFF. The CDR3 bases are TGTGCCAGCAGTCAAGCTATCAACACCGGGGAGCTGTTTTTT.

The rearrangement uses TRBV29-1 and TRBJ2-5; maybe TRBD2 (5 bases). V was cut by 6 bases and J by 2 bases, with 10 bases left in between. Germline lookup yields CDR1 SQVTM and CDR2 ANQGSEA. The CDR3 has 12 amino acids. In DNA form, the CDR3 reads TGCAGCGTGCCGGGGAGTCAAGAGACCCAGTACTTC. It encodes CSVPGSQETQYF. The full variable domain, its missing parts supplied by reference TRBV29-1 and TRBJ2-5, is SAVISQKPSRDICQRGTSLTIQCQVDSQVTMMFWYRQQPGQSLTLIATANQGSEATYESGFVIDKFPISRPNLTFSTLTVSNMSPEDSSIYLCSVPGSQETQYFGPGTRLLVL.

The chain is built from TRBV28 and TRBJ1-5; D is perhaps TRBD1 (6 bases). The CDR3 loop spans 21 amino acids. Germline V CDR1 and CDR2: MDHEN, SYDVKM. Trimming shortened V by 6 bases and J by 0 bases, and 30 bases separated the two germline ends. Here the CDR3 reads CASSSSTTMDRKPYSNQPQHF. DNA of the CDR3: TGTGCCAGCAGCTCATCTACCACAATGGACAGAAAACCCTATAGCAATCAGCCCCAGCATTTT.

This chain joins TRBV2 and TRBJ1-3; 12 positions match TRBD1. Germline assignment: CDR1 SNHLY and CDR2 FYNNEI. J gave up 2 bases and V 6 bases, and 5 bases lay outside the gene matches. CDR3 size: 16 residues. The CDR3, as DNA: TGTGCCAGCAGCAAGGGACAGGGGGCGCCTGGAAACACCATATATTTT. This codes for CASSKGQGAPGNTIYF.

The chain's CDR3 is CASSPSGGSTDTQYF. For the CDR3, the DNA is TGTGCCAGCAGCCCCAGCGGGGGGAGCACAGATACGCAGTATTTT. The chain carries TRBV11-3 and TRBJ2-3, with 9 bases matching TRBD2. V shed 5 bases, J shed 0 bases, and the junction held 3 bases outside the gene matches. The CDR3 runs 15 residues. The V gene's germline CDR1 is SGHNT and CDR2 YENEEA. Looking up the rest from reference TRBV11-3 and TRBJ2-3 gives the full variable domain: EAGVVQSPRYKIIEKKQPVAFWCNPISGHNTLYWYLQNLGQGPELLIRYENEEAVDDSQLPKDRFSAERLKGVDSTLKIQPAELGDSAVYLCASSPSGGSTDTQYFGPGTRLTVL.

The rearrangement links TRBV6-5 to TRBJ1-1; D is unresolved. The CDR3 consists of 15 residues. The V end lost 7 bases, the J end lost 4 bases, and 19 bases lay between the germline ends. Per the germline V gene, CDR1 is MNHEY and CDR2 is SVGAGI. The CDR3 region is CASIPLGEFSTEAFF. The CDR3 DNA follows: TGTGCCAGCATTCCGTTGGGCGAGTTCTCCACTGAAGCTTTCTTT.

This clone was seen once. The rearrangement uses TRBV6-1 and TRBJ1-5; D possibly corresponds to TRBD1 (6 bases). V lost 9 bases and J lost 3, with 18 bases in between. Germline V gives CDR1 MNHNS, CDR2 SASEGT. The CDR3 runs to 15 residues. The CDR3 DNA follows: TGTGCCAGTAAATTAGGAGGACAGTCCAATCAGCCCCAGCATTTT. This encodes CASKLGGQSNQPQHF.

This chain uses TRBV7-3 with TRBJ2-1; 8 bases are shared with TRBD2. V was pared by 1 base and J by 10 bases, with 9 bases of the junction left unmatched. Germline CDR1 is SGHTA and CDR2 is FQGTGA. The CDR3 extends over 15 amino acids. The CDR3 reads CASSLNGGGPGEQFF. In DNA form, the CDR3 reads TGTGCCAGCAGCTTAAACGGCGGGGGGCCAGGGGAGCAGTTCTTC.

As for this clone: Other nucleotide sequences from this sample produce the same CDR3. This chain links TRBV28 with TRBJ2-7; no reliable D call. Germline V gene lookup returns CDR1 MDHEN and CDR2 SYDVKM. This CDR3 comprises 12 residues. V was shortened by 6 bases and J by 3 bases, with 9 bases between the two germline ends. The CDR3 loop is CASSRSNYEQYV. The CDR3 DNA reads TGTGCCAGCAGCAGAAGTAACTACGAGCAGTACGTC.

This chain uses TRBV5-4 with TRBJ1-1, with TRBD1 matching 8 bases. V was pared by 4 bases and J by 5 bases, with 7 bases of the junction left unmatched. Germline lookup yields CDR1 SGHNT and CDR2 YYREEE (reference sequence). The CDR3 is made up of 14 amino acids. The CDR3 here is CASSAQQGGTEAFF. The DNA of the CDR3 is TGTGCCAGCAGCGCGCAACAGGGGGGTACTGAAGCTTTCTTT.

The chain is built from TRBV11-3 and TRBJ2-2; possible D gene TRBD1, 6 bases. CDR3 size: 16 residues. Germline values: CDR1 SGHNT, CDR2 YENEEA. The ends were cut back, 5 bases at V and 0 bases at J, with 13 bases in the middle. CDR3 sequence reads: CASSPYGQSNTGELFF. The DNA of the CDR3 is TGTGCCAGCAGCCCGTACGGACAGTCGAACACCGGGGAGCTGTTTTTT.

Here the CDR3 reads CATSRAARGAEAFF. The CDR3 region has the DNA TGTGCCACCAGCAGAGCGGCCAGGGGCGCTGAAGCTTTCTTT. The V gene is TRBV15, the J gene TRBJ1-1, with D perhaps TRBD1 (6 bases). Germline loops: CDR1 LNHNV, CDR2 YYDKDF (reference sequence). Trimming cost V 1 base and J 6 bases, with 12 bases left between them. The CDR3 spans 14 residues.

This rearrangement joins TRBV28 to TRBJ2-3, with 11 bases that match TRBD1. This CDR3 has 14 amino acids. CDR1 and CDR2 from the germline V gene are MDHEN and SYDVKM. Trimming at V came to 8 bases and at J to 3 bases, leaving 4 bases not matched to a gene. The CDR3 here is CASLDRGRTDTQYF. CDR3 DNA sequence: TGTGCCAGCTTGGACAGGGGGCGAACAGATACGCAGTATTTT. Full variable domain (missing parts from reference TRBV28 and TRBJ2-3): DVKVTQSSRYLVKRTGEKVFLECVQDMDHENMFWYRQDPGLGLRLIYFSYDVKMKEKGDIPEGYSVSREKKERFSLILESASTNQTSMYLCASLDRGRTDTQYFGPGTRLTVL.

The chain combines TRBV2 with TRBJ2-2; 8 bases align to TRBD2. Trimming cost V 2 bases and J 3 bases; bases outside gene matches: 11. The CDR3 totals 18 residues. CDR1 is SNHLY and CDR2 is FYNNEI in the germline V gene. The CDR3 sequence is CASSEWRSGGVHTGELFF. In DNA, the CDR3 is TGTGCCAGCAGTGAATGGCGATCGGGGGGGGTACACACCGGGGAGCTGTTTTTT.

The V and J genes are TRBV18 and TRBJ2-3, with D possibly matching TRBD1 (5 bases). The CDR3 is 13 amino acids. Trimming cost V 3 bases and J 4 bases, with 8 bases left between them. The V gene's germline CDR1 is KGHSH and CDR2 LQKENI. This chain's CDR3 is CASSPEGADTQYF. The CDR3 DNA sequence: TGTGCCAGCTCACCCGAAGGGGCAGATACGCAGTATTTT.

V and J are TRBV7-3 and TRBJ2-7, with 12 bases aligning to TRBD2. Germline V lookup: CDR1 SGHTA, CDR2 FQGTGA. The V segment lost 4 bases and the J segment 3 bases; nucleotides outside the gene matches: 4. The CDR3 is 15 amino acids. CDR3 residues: CASSSSGGEIYEQYF. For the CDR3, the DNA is TGTGCCAGCAGCTCTAGCGGGGGGGAAATCTACGAGCAGTACTTC.

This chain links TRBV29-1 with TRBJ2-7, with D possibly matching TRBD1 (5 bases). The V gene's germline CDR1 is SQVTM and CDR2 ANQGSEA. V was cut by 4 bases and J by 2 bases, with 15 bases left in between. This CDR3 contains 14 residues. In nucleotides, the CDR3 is TGCAGCGTTGTGGGGCGCGCAGGAACCTACGAGCAGTACTTC. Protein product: CSVVGRAGTYEQYF.

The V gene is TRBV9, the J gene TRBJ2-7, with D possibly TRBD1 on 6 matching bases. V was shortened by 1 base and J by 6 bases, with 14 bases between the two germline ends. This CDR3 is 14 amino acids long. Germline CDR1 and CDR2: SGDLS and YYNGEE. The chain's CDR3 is CASSVSTGPREQYF. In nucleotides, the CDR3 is TGTGCCAGCAGCGTATCGACAGGACCCCGCGAGCAGTACTTC.

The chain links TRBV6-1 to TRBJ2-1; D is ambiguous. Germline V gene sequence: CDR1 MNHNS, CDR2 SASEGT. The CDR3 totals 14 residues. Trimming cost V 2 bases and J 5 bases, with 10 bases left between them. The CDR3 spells CASSELRLHNEQFF. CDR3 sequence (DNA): TGTGCCAGCAGTGAATTGAGGCTACACAATGAGCAGTTCTTC.

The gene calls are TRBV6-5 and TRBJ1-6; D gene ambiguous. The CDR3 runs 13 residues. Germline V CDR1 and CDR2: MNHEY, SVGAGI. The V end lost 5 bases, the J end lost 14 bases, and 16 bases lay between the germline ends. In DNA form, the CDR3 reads TGTGCCAGCAGTGAAGTTTACGGGGAGACCCTCCACTTT. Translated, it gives CASSEVYGETLHF.

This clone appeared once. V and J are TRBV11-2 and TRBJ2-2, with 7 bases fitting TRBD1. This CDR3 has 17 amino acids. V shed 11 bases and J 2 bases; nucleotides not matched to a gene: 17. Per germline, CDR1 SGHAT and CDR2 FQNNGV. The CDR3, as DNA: TGTGCCTCCTCTCGGGACATCTACAGGGGTAACACCGGGGAGCTGTTTTTT. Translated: CASSRDIYRGNTGELFF.

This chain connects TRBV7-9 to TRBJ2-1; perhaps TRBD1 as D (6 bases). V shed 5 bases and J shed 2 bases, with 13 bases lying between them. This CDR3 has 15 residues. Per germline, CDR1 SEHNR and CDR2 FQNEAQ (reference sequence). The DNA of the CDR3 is TGTGCCAGCAGCCTCCAGGGGAGTCCCTACAATGAGCAGTTCTTC. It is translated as CASSLQGSPYNEQFF. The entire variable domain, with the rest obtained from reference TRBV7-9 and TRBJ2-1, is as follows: DTGVSQNPRHKITKRGQNVTFRCDPISEHNRLYWYRQTLGQGPEFLTYFQNEAQLEKSRLLSDRFSAERPKGSFSTLEIQRTEQGDSAMYLCASSLQGSPYNEQFFGPGTRLTVL.

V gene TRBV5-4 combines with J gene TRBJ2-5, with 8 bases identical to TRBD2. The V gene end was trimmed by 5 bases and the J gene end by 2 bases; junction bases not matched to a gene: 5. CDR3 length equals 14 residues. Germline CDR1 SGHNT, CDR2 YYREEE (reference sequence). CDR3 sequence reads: CASSPGGAQETQYF. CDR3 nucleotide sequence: TGTGCCAGCAGTCCCGGGGGGGCTCAAGAGACCCAGTACTTC.

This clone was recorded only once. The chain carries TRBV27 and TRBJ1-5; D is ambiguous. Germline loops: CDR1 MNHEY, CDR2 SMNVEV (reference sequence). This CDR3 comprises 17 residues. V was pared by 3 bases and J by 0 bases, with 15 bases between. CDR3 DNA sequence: TGTGCCAGCAGTTTTCTTCCCGGAGGTGATAGCAATCAGCCCCAGCATTTT. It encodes CASSFLPGGDSNQPQHF.

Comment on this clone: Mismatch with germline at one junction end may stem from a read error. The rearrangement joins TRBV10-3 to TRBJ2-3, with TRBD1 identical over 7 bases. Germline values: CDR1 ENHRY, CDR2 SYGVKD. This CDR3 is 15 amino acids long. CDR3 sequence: CAIMAAGGLTGTQYF. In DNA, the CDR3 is TGTGCCATCATGGCGGCAGGGGGTCTCACAGGTACGCAGTATTTT.

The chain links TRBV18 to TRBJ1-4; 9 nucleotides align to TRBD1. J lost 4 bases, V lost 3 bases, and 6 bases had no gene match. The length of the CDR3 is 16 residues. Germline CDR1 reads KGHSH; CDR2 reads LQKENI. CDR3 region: CASSPKRDRVNEKLFF. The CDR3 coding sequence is TGTGCCAGCTCACCTAAGCGGGACAGGGTTAATGAAAAACTGTTTTTT.